Listed below are T cell receptor beta chains from one sample, sequenced in a study of blood T cell repertoires in COVID-19. TCRdb's table, derived via immunoSEQ multiplex PCR, lists solely in-frame clones and lacks some. Among some 300,000 clones listed, about 90% were seen once. Sample: peripheral blood. The receptor set was obtained from a woman aged 25 to 39 with COVID-19, enrolled during active disease. The CDR3 runs from the conserved cysteine through the conserved F or W. D genes are given only for firm matches. Only some rows state a clone size, as once, few, many or a class for expanded clones.

j_gene: TRBJ1-1; abundance: -; v_gene: TRBV27; d_gene: -; CDR3aa: CASRPTGHSNTEAFF; CDR3nt: TGTGCCAGCAGACCTACGGGACACTCGAACACTGAAGCTTTCTTT
j_gene: TRBJ1-2; abundance: -; v_gene: TRBV7-2; d_gene: -; CDR3aa: CASSYRARNYGYTF; CDR3nt: TGTGCCAGCAGCTACAGGGCCCGTAACTATGGCTACACCTTC
j_gene: TRBJ1-5; abundance: -; v_gene: TRBV4-2; d_gene: TRBD1; CDR3aa: CASSQDGTGIQPQHF; CDR3nt: TGTGCCAGCAGCCAAGACGGGACAGGAATTCAGCCCCAGCATTTT
j_gene: TRBJ1-5; abundance: -; v_gene: TRBV7-8; d_gene: TRBD1; CDR3aa: CASSRKDRSLNQPQHF; CDR3nt: TGTGCCAGCAGCCGAAAGGACAGGAGCCTAAATCAGCCCCAGCATTTT
j_gene: TRBJ1-4; abundance: -; v_gene: TRBV15; d_gene: TRBD1; CDR3aa: CATSRGTGATNEKLFF; CDR3nt: TGTGCCACCAGCAGGGGAACAGGGGCAACTAATGAAAAACTGTTTTTT
j_gene: TRBJ2-5; abundance: -; v_gene: TRBV2; d_gene: -; CDR3aa: CASSLGGLETQYF; CDR3nt: TGTGCCAGCAGTCTCGGGGGTCTCGAGACCCAGTACTTC
j_gene: TRBJ1-4; abundance: -; v_gene: TRBV13; d_gene: TRBD1; CDR3aa: CASSLRQGARTNEKLFF; CDR3nt: TGTGCCAGCAGCTTAAGGCAGGGGGCGCGCACTAATGAAAAACTGTTTTTT
j_gene: TRBJ1-5; abundance: -; v_gene: TRBV6-1; d_gene: TRBD1; CDR3aa: CASSAGQGIRGNQPQHF; CDR3nt: TGTGCCAGCAGTGCAGGACAGGGGATAAGGGGCAATCAGCCCCAGCATTTT
j_gene: TRBJ1-6; abundance: -; v_gene: TRBV7-2; d_gene: -; CDR3aa: CASSLRWGAVYNSPLHF; CDR3nt: TGTGCCAGCAGCTTGAGATGGGGAGCCGTCTATAATTCACCCCTCCACTTT
j_gene: TRBJ2-1; abundance: many; v_gene: TRBV20-1; d_gene: TRBD2; CDR3aa: CSASDLRGAGRDEQFF; CDR3nt: TGCAGTGCTAGTGATTTGCGGGGGGCCGGTCGGGATGAGCAGTTCTTC